Reported below is one T cell receptor beta chain. What it recognizes is unknown. Germline CDR1 is MNHEY and CDR2 is SVGAGI. Trimming stripped 5 bases from V and 4 bases from J, with 14 bases between. There are 14 residues in the CDR3. PCR involved 60 Vbeta and 13 Jbeta primers. Assay used: immunoSEQ multiplex PCR; TCRdb lists only in-frame clones, some missing. The sample lists 80,000 to 95,000 clones, over 60% seen once, with nearly 6% in the top ten. This entry comes from a study of cytomegalovirus exposure and HLA in healthy donors. General observations from the study: A prior analysis recorded that most TCR beta V segments were productive about 90% or about 30% of the time. The classifier was said to identify cytomegalovirus status with high specificity and sensitivity. CMV serostatus alone was available as immune exposure information.

The TCR originated in a female donor in good health and CMV-seronegative. Sequencing used PBMCs. The J gene is TRBJ1-2, the V gene TRBV6-5, with D possibly TRBD1 on 6 matching bases. The CDR3 DNA reads TGTGCCAGCAGTAAGCCTGGGGGCGGCTATGGCTACACCTTC. Translation: CASSKPGGGYGYTF.